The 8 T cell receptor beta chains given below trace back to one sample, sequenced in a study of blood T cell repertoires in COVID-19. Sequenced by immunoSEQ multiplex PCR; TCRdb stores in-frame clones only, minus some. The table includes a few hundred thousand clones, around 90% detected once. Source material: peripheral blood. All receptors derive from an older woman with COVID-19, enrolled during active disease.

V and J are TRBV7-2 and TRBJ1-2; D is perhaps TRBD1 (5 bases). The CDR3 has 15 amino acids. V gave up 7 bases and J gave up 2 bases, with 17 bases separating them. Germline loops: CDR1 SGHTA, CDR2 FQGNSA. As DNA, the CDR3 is TGTGCCAGCACCTCTCCGGGGGGGATGAACTATGGCTACACCTTC. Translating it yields CASTSPGGMNYGYTF.

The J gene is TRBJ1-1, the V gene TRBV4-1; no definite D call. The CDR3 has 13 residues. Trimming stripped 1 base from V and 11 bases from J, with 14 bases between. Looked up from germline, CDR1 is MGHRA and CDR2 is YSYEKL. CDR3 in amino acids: CASSQGGSGWAFF. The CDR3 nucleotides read TGCGCCAGCAGCCAAGGGGGTTCGGGGTGGGCTTTCTTT.

The chain's CDR3 is CASSAGGGDTEAFF. Here the CDR3 DNA reads TGTGCCAGCAGCGCAGGCGGGGGGGACACTGAAGCTTTCTTT. The V gene is TRBV3-1 (or the pseudogene TRBV3-2), the J gene TRBJ1-1, with D possibly TRBD1 on 5 matching bases. The CDR3 contains 14 residues. From germline, CDR1 is LGHDT and CDR2 YNNKEL (reference sequence). The V and J ends lost 5 bases and 3 bases respectively, with 13 bases between them.

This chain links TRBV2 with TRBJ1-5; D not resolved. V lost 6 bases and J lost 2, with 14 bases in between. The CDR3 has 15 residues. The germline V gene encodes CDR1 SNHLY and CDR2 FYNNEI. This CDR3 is CASSESRRGNQPQHF. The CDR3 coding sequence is TGTGCCAGCAGCGAAAGTCGGAGGGGCAATCAGCCCCAGCATTTT.

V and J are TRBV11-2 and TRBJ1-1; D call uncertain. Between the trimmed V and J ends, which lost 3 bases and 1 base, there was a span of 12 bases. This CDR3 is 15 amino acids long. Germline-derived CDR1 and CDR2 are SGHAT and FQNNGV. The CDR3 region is CASSLRIITNTEAFF. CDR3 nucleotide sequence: TGTGCCAGCAGCTTGCGCATAATTACGAACACTGAAGCTTTCTTT. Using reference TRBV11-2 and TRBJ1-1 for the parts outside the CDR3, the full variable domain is EAGVAQSPRYKIIEKRQSVAFWCNPISGHATLYWYQQILGQGPKLLIQFQNNGVVDDSQLPKDRFSAERLKGVDSTLKIQPAKLEDSAVYLCASSLRIITNTEAFFGQGTRLTVV.

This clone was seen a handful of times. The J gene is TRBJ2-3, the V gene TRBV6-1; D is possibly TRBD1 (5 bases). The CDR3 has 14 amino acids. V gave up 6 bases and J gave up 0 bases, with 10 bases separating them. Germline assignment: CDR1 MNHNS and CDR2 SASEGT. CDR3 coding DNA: TGTGCCAGCAGCCAGGGAACTAGCACAGATACGCAGTATTTT. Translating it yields CASSQGTSTDTQYF.

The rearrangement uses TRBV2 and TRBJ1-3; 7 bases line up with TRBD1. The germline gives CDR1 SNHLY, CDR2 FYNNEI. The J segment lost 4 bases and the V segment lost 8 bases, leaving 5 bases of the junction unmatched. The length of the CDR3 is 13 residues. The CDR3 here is CASRTGDGNTIYF. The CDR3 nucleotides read TGTGCCAGCCGAACAGGGGACGGAAACACCATATATTTT.

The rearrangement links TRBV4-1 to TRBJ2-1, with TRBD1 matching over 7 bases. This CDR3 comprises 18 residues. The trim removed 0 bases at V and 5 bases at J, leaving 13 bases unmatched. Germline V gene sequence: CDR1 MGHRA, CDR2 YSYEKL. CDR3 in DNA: TGCGCCAGCAGCCAAGAAAGGGCAACAGGGGCCAGGAACAATGAGCAGTTCTTC. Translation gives CASSQERATGARNNEQFF.